The clone carrying this T cell receptor beta chain turned up a few times. Its cognate antigen is unknown. The data belong to a study of cytomegalovirus exposure and HLA in healthy donors. Study-level points and caveats: A missense DCLRE1C variant was associated with V- and J-gene trimming of TCR beta chains in a later analysis, and an independent cohort replicated the association. Data from an earlier analysis indicated that most TCR beta V segments were productive either about 90% or about 30% of the time.

Primers included in the PCR were 60 Vbeta and 13 Jbeta primers. Data came from immunoSEQ multiplex PCR; TCRdb stores just in-frame clones and leaves some out. Here the sample spans some 160,000 clones, approximately 86% being singletons. CDR1 SGHDT and CDR2 YYEEEE come from the germline V gene. This CDR3 is 15 amino acids long. J lost 7 bases, V lost 1 base, and 9 bases had no gene match. The chain carries TRBV5-6 and TRBJ1-1; 8 bases align to TRBD1. Sequenced: PBMCs. This TCR was sampled from a woman aged 18-30 years in good health and CMV-seronegative. Written as DNA, the CDR3 is TGTGCCAGCAGCTTGAGTACAGGGGGGGTTAGTGAAGCTTTCTTT. Its translation is CASSLSTGGVSEAFF.